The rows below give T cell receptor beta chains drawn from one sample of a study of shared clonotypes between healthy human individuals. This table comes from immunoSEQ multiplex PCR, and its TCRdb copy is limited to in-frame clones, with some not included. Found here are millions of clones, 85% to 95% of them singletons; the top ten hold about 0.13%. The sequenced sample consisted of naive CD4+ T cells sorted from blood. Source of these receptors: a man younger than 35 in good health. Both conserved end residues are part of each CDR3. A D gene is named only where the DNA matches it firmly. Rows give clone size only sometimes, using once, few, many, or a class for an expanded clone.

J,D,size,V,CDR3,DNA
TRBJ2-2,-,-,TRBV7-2,CASSLDGYLNTGELFF,TGTGCCAGCAGCTTAGATGGATATTTGAACACCGGGGAGCTGTTTTTT
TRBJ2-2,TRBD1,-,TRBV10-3,CAISSGQPNTGELFF,TGTGCCATCAGTTCGGGACAGCCGAACACCGGGGAGCTGTTTTTT
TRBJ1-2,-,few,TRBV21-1,CASSPQIYGYTF,TGTGCCAGCAGCCCACAGATATATGGCTACACCTTC
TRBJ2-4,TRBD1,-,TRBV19,CASSSVTGDMNIQYF,TGTGCCAGTAGTTCGGTGACAGGGGATATGAACATTCAGTACTTC
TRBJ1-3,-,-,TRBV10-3,CAISEPGNTIYF,TGTGCCATCAGTGAACCCGGAAACACCATATATTTT
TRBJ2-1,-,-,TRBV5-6,CASSSRGFGEQFF,TGTGCCAGCAGCTCCCGTGGGTTTGGGGAGCAGTTCTTC
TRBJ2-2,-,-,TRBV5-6,CASSTNTGELFF,TGTGCCAGCAGCACGAACACCGGGGAGCTGTTTTTT
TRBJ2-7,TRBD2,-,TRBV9,CASSSLAGGLYEQYF,TGTGCCAGCAGCTCCTTAGCGGGGGGGTTGTACGAGCAGTACTTC
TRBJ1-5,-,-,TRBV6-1,CAISESGALNQPQHF,TGTGCCATCAGTGAGTCCGGGGCTCTCAATCAGCCCCAGCATTTT
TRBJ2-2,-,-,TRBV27,CASSTPIRDKANTGELFF,TGTGCCAGCAGTACCCCGATCCGGGATAAGGCGAACACCGGGGAGCTGTTTTTT
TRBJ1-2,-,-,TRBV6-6,CASRPPGEYGYTF,TGTGCCAGCAGGCCTCCAGGGGAGTATGGCTACACCTTC
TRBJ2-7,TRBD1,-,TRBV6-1,CASSEKWTGSYEQYF,TGTGCCAGCAGTGAAAAATGGACAGGGAGTTACGAGCAGTACTTC
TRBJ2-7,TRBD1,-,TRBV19,CASSIPGQASYEQYF,TGTGCCAGTAGTATCCCGGGACAGGCGTCCTACGAGCAGTACTTC
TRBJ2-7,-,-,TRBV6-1,CASSDTWGPYEQYF,TGTGCCAGCAGTGATACGTGGGGGCCCTACGAGCAGTACTTC
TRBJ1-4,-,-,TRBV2,CASTPDEKLFF,TGTGCCAGCACCCCCGATGAAAAACTGTTTTTT
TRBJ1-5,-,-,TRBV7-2,CASSLVGPSISNQPQHF,TGTGCCAGCAGCTTAGTGGGGCCCTCGATAAGCAATCAGCCCCAGCATTTT
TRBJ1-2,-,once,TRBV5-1,CASSSGSGYGYTF,TGCGCCAGCAGCTCTGGATCTGGCTATGGCTACACCTTC
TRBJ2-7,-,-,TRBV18,CASSRQQGTYEQYF,TGTGCCAGCTCACGACAACAGGGAACCTACGAGCAGTACTTC
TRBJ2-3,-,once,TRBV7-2,CASSLDLGTQYF,TGTGCCAGCAGCTTAGATTTGGGTACGCAGTATTTT
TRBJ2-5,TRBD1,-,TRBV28,CASSSRQGRETQYF,TGTGCCAGCAGTTCCCGACAGGGGAGAGAGACCCAGTACTTC
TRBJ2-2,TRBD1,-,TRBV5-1,CASSALDRFAGELFF,TGCGCCAGCAGCGCCTTGGACAGGTTCGCCGGGGAGCTGTTTTTT
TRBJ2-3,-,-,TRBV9,CASSEEEHRTDTQYF,TGTGCCAGCAGCGAGGAGGAACATCGCACAGATACGCAGTATTTT
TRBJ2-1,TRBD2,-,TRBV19,CASSMGAGGAYNEQFF,TGTGCCAGTAGTATGGGTGCGGGAGGGGCCTACAATGAGCAGTTCTTC
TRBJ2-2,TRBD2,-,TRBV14,CASSPLGGVNTGELFF,TGTGCCAGCAGCCCCCTTGGGGGGGTTAACACCGGGGAGCTGTTTTTT
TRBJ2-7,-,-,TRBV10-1,CASSVGRSAAEQYF,TGCGCCAGCAGTGTAGGACGTTCAGCGGCCGAGCAGTACTTC
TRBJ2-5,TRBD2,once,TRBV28,CASSLMGGQETQYF,TGTGCCAGCAGTTTAATGGGGGGGCAAGAGACCCAGTACTTC
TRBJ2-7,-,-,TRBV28,CASSLGYEQYF,TGTGCCAGCAGTTTGGGCTACGAGCAGTACTTC
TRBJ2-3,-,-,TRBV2,CASSAWSTDTQYF,TGTGCCAGCAGTGCCTGGAGCACAGATACGCAGTATTTT